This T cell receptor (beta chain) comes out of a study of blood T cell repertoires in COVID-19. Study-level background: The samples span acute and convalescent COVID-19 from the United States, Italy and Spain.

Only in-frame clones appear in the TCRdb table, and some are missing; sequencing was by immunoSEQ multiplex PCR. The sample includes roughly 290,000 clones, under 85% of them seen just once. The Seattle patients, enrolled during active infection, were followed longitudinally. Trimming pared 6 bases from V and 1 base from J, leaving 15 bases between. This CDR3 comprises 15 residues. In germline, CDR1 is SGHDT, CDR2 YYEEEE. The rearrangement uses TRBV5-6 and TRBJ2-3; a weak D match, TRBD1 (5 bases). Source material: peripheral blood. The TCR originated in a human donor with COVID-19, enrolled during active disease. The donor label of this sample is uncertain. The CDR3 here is CASTRVGRGTDTQYF. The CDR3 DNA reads TGTGCCAGCACCAGAGTGGGGCGTGGCACAGATACGCAGTATTTT.